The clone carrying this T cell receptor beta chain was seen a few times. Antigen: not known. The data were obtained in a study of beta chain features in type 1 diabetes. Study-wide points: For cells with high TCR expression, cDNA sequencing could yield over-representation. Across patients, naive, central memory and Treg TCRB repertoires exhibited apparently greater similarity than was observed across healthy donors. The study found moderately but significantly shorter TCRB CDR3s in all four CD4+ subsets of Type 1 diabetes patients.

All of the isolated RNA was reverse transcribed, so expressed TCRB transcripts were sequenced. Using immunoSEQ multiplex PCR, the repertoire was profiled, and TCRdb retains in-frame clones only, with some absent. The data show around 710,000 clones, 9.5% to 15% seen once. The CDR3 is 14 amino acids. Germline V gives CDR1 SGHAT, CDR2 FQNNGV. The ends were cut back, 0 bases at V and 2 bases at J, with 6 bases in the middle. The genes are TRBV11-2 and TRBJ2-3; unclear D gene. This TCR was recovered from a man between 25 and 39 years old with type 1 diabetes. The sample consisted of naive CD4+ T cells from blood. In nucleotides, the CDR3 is TGTGCCAGCAGCTTAGAGGTTAACACAGATACGCAGTATTTT. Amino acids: CASSLEVNTDTQYF. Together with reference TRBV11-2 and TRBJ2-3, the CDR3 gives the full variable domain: EAGVAQSPRYKIIEKRQSVAFWCNPISGHATLYWYQQILGQGPKLLIQFQNNGVVDDSQLPKDRFSAERLKGVDSTLKIQPAKLEDSAVYLCASSLEVNTDTQYFGPGTRLTVL.